This T cell receptor beta chain was documented in a study of early T cells in non-severe SARS-CoV-2 infection. Individually, cDNA molecules had unique molecular identifiers attached to them. TCRdb independently ran MiXCR on the 5' RACE reads; one entry per CDR3 protein. The sample includes 45,000 to 70,000 distinct CDR3 sequences, approximately 6% of them seen just once. Between the trimmed V and J ends, which lost 1 base and 8 bases, there was a span of 17 bases. This CDR3 spans 15 amino acids. The germline V gene encodes CDR1 MGHRA and CDR2 YSYEKL. Source material: whole blood. The clonotype was recovered from an adult who was a healthcare worker with PCR-confirmed SARS-CoV-2 infection or an uninfected control (not recorded which). The chain recombines TRBV4-1 with TRBJ1-2, with D unresolved. The CDR3 DNA reads as TGCGCCAGCAGCCAAGGCCGCTTGGGTCCGAAAGGCTACACCTTC. Protein sequence: CASSQGRLGPKGYTF.